This entry features one T cell receptor (beta chain) sequence. Generated by immunoSEQ multiplex PCR, the TCRdb table keeps only in-frame clones and is missing some. The repertoire holds around 75,000 clones, with more than 80% as singletons. The sample belongs to a study of blood T cell repertoires in COVID-19. Trimming left V 6 bases short and J 1 base short, with 15 bases between. Germline lookup yields CDR1 LNHDA and CDR2 SQIVND (reference sequence). The CDR3 sequence is 15 residues long. The specimen was peripheral blood. This chain links TRBV19 with TRBJ1-1; weak D call: TRBD1 (6 bases). The source is a man aged 45 to 65 with COVID-19, enrolled during active disease. This CDR3 is CASRPGGPGNTEAFF. CDR3 bases: TGTGCCAGTAGACCCGGGGGGCCCGGGAACACTGAAGCTTTCTTT.